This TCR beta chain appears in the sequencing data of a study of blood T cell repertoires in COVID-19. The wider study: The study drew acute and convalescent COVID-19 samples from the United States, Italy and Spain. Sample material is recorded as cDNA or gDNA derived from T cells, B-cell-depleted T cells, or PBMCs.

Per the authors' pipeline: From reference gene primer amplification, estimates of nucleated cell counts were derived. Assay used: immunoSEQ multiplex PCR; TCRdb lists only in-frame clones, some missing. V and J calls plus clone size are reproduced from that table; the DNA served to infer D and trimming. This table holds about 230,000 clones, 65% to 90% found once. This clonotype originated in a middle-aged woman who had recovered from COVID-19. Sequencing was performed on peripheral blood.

In nucleotides, the CDR3 is TGTGCCAGCAGTGTAAGAGGGGGCGGCCCCTATGGCTACACCTTC. It specifies CASSVRGGGPYGYTF. The chain couples TRBV27 to TRBJ1-2; TRBD1 aligns across 7 bases. The CDR3 runs 15 residues. The V segment lost 5 bases and the J segment 4 bases; nucleotides outside the gene matches: 10. Germline V gene lookup returns CDR1 MNHEY and CDR2 SMNVEV (reference sequence).